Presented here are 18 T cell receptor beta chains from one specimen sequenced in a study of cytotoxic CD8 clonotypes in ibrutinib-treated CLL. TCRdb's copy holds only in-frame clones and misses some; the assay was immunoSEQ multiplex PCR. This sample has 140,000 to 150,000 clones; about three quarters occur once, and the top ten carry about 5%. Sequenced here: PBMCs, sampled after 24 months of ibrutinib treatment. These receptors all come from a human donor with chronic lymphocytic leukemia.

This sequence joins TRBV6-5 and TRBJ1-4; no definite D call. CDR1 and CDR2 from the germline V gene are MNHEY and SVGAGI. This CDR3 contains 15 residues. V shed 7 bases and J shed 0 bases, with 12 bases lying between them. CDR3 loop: CASTRTGATNEKLFF. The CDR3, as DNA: TGTGCCAGCACGCGGACCGGTGCAACTAATGAAAAACTGTTTTTT.

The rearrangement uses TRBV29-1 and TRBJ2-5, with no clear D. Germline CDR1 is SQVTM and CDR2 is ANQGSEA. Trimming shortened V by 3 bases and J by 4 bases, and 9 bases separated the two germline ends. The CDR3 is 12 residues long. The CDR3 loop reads CSVDPAPETQYF. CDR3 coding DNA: TGCAGCGTTGATCCCGCCCCAGAGACCCAGTACTTC.

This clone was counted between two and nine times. For the CDR3, the DNA is TGCGCCAGCAGCCAAGATGGGGCGGGGGATGGCTACACCTTC. It specifies CASSQDGAGDGYTF. This sequence joins TRBV4-1 and TRBJ1-2; D possibly corresponds to TRBD1 (5 bases). Trimming left V 0 bases short and J 6 bases short, with 11 bases between. CDR1 MGHRA and CDR2 YSYEKL come from the germline V gene. CDR3 size: 14 residues.

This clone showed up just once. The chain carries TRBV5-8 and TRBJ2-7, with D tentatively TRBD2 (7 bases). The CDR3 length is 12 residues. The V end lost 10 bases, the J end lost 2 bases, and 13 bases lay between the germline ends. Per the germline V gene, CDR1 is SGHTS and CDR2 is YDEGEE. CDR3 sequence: CAAGAQTYEQYF. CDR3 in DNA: TGTGCCGCGGGGGCACAAACCTACGAGCAGTACTTC.

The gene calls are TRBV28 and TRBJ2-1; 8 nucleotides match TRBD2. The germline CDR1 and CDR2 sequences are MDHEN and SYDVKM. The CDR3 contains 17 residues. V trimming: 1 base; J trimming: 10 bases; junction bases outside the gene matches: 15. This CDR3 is CASSLLGGGLVGREQFF. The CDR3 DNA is TGTGCCAGCAGTTTATTAGGGGGGGGACTAGTTGGCAGGGAGCAGTTCTTC.

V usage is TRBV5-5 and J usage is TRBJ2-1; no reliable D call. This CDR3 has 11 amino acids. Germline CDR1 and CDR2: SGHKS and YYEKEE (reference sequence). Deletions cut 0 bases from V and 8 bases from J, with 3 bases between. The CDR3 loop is CASSLGYEQFF. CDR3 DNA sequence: TGTGCCAGCAGCTTGGGTTATGAGCAGTTCTTC.

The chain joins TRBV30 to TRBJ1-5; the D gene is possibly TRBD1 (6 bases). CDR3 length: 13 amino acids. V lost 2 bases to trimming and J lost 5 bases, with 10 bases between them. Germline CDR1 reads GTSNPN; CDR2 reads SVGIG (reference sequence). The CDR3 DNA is TGTGCCTGGAGTACAGGGATAGATCAGCCCCAGCATTTT. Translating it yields CAWSTGIDQPQHF.

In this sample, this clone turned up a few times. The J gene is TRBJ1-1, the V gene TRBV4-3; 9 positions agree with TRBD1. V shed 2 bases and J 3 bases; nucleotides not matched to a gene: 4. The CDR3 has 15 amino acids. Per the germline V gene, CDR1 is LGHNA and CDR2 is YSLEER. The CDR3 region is CASSQTRDRDTEAFF. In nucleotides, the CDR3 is TGCGCCAGCAGCCAAACCCGGGACAGGGACACTGAAGCTTTCTTT.

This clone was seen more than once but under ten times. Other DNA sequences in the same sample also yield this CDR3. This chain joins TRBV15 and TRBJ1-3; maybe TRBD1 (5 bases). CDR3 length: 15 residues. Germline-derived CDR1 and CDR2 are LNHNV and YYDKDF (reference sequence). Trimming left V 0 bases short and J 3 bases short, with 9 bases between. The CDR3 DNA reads TGTGCCACCAGCAGAGATAGGGGCAGTGGAAACACCATATATTTT. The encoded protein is CATSRDRGSGNTIYF.

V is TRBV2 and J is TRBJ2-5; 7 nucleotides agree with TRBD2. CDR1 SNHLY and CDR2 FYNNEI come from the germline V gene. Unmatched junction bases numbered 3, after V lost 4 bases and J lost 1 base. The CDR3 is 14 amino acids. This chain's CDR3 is CASSGGRAQETQYF. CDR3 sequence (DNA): TGTGCCAGCAGTGGGGGGAGGGCCCAAGAGACCCAGTACTTC.

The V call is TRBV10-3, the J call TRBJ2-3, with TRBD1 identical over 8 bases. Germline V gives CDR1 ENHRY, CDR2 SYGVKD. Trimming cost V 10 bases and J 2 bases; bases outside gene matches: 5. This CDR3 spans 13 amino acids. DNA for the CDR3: TGTGCCACCCGACAGGGGCTCACAGATACGCAGTATTTT. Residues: CATRQGLTDTQYF.

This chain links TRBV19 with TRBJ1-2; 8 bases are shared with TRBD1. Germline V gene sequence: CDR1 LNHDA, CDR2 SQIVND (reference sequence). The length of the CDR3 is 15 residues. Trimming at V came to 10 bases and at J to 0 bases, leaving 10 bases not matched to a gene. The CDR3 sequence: CATEAGTGPNYGYTF. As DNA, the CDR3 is TGTGCCACCGAGGCCGGGACAGGCCCTAACTATGGCTACACCTTC.

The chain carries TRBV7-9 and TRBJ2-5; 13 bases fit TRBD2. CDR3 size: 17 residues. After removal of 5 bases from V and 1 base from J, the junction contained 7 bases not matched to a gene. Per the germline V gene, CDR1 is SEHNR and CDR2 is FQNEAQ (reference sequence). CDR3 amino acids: CASSTRGLAGSQETQYF. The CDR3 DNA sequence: TGTGCCAGCAGCACCCGGGGACTAGCGGGATCCCAAGAGACCCAGTACTTC.

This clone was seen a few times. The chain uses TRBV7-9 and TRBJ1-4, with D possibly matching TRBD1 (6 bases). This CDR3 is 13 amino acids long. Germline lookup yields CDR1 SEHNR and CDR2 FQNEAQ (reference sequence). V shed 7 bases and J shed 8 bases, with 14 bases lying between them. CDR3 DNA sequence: TGTGCCAGCACCCCGGGCCAGGGGGAAAAACTGTTTTTT. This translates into CASTPGQGEKLFF.

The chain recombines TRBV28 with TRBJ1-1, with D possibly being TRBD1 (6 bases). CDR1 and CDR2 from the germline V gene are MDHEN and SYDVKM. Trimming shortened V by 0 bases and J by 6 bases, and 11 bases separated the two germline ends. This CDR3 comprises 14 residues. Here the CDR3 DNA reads TGTGCCAGCAGTTTATGGGGACAATCCCCTGAAGCTTTCTTT. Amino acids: CASSLWGQSPEAFF.

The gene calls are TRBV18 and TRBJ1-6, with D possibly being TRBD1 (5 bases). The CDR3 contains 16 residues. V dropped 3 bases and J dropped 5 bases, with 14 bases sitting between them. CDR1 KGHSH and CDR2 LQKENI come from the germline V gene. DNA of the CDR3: TGTGCCAGCTCACCCGCCGGGGGAAGGAATAATTCACCCCTCCACTTT. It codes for CASSPAGGRNNSPLHF.

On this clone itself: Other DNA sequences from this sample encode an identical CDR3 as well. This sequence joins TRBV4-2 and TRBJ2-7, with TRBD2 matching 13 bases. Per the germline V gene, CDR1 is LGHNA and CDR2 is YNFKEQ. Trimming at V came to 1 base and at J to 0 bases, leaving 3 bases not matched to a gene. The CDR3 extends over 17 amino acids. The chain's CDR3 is CASSQGGLAGPSYEQYF. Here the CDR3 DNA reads TGTGCCAGCAGCCAAGGGGGACTAGCGGGACCCTCCTACGAGCAGTACTTC.

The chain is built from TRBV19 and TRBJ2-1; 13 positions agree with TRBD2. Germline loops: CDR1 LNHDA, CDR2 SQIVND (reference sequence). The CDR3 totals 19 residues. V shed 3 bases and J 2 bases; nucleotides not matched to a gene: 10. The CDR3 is CASSMLGTSGVTTYNEQFF. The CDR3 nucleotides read TGTGCCAGTAGTATGCTCGGGACTAGCGGGGTCACCACCTACAATGAGCAGTTCTTC.